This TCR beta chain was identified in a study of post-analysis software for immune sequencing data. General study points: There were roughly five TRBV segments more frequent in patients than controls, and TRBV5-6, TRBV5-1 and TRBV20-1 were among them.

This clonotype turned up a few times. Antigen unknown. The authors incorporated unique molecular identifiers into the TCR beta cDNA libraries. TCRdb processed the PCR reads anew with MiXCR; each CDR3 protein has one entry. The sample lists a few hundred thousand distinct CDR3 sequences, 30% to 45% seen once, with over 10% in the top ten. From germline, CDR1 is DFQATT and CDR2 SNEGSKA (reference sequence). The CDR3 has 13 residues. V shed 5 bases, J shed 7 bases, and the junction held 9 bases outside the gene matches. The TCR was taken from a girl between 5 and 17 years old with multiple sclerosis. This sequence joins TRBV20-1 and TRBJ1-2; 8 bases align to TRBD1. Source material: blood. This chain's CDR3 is CSARNQGAGGYTF. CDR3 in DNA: TGCAGTGCTCGAAACCAGGGGGCTGGTGGCTACACCTTC.